Each of the 13 T cell receptor beta chains below was sequenced from the same sample in a study of control samples from healthy donors and cancer patients. TCRdb keeps only in-frame clones here, not all; method: immunoSEQ multiplex PCR. The sample carries about 110,000 clones, approximately 84% recorded once. The sample comprised blood. These receptors came from a man between 18 and 29 years old in good health.

This clone has only one observation. The rearrangement uses TRBV29-1 and TRBJ2-3, with 8 nucleotides matching TRBD2. The CDR3 has 17 residues. Germline-derived CDR1 and CDR2 are SQVTM and ANQGSEA. After removal of 6 bases from V and 2 bases from J, the junction contained 16 bases not matched to a gene. In DNA, the CDR3 is TGCAGCGTCCCGGGGGGGGACCTCCTCAAATACACAGATACGCAGTATTTT. Its protein product is CSVPGGDLLKYTDTQYF.

The V gene is TRBV5-1, the J gene TRBJ1-1; TRBD1 matches 7 bases. Germline V CDR1 and CDR2: SGHRS, YFSETQ. V was pared by 4 bases and J by 1 base, with 4 bases of the junction left unmatched. The CDR3 has 14 amino acids. CDR3 DNA sequence: TGCGCCAGCAGCCAGAGGACAGGGAACACTGAAGCTTTCTTT. Protein: CASSQRTGNTEAFF. The whole variable domain, remainder taken from reference TRBV5-1 and TRBJ1-1, is KAGVTQTPRYLIKTRGQQVTLSCSPISGHRSVSWYQQTPGQGLQFLFEYFSETQRNKGNFPGRFSGRQFSNSRSEMNVSTLELGDSALYLCASSQRTGNTEAFFGQGTRLTVV.

The chain combines TRBV7-2 with TRBJ1-4; 8 positions match TRBD1. V dropped 1 base and J dropped 7; count of bases not matched to a gene: 14. The CDR3 extends over 18 amino acids. CDR1 and CDR2 from the germline V gene are SGHTA and FQGNSA. CDR3 loop: CASSLVSSDRVRREKLFF. The CDR3 DNA is TGTGCCAGCAGCTTAGTCTCTTCGGACAGGGTTAGACGTGAAAAACTGTTTTTT.

This chain joins TRBV27 and TRBJ2-5; D not certain. Trimming removed 2 bases at V and 3 bases at J, with 7 bases between. There are 13 residues in the CDR3. Germline CDR1 and CDR2: MNHEY and SMNVEV (reference sequence). Written as DNA, the CDR3 is TGTGCCAGCAGTTTAAGTGAAGAAGAGACCCAGTACTTC. This encodes CASSLSEEETQYF.

The J gene is TRBJ1-5, the V gene TRBV28; D ambiguous. Germline V gives CDR1 MDHEN, CDR2 SYDVKM. CDR3 length: 12 residues. Trimming left V 6 bases short and J 7 bases short, with 10 bases between. In DNA form, the CDR3 reads TGTGCCAGCAGACGAAGGAGCCAGCCCCAGCATTTT. Residues: CASRRRSQPQHF.

The gene calls are TRBV28 and TRBJ2-7, with 10 bases aligning to TRBD1. The CDR3 length is 14 residues. J lost 5 bases, V lost 5 bases, and 6 bases had no gene match. Germline V gene lookup returns CDR1 MDHEN and CDR2 SYDVKM. The CDR3 sequence: CASSRDRGLNEQYF. The CDR3 coding sequence is TGTGCCAGCAGTCGGGACAGGGGTCTGAACGAGCAGTACTTC.

The gene calls are TRBV27 and TRBJ1-4; possible D gene TRBD1, 6 bases. Trimming removed 0 bases at V and 8 bases at J, with 13 bases between. This CDR3 has 15 amino acids. Germline values: CDR1 MNHEY, CDR2 SMNVEV (reference sequence). CDR3 region: CASSLSWGAREKLFF. For the CDR3, the DNA is TGTGCCAGCAGTTTATCATGGGGGGCAAGAGAAAAACTGTTTTTT. Using reference TRBV27 and TRBJ1-4 for the parts outside the CDR3, the full variable domain is EAQVTQNPRYLITVTGKKLTVTCSQNMNHEYMSWYRQDPGLGLRQIYYSMNVEVTDKGDVPEGYKVSRKEKRNFPLILESPSPNQTSLYFCASSLSWGAREKLFFGSGTQLSVL.

The chain is built from TRBV7-2 and TRBJ2-2, with D possibly being TRBD2 (7 bases). V gave up 3 bases and J gave up 3 bases, with 11 bases separating them. The length of the CDR3 is 15 residues. From germline, CDR1 is SGHTA and CDR2 FQGNSA. This CDR3 reads CASSFGGLYTGELFF. The CDR3 DNA reads as TGTGCCAGCAGCTTCGGGGGGCTTTACACCGGGGAGCTGTTTTTT. Variable domain in full (rest from reference TRBV7-2 and TRBJ2-2): GAGVSQSPSNKVTEKGKDVELRCDPISGHTALYWYRQSLGQGLEFLIYFQGNSAPDKSGLPSDRFSAERTGGSVSTLTIQRTQQEDSAVYLCASSFGGLYTGELFFGEGSRLTVL.

The chain combines TRBV30 with TRBJ1-4; a possible D gene is TRBD1 (5 bases). This CDR3 is 14 amino acids long. In germline, CDR1 is GTSNPN, CDR2 SVGIG (reference sequence). The V end lost 1 base, the J end lost 10 bases, and 16 bases lay between the germline ends. CDR3 sequence (DNA): TGTGCCTGGAGTGATGACCTAATGAGGGGAAAACTGTTTTTT. Its protein is CAWSDDLMRGKLFF.

The V call is TRBV9, the J call TRBJ1-3, with unresolved D. Germline lookup yields CDR1 SGDLS and CDR2 YYNGEE. With 0 bases removed from V and 1 base from J, the gap between germline ends came to 8 bases. This CDR3 has 15 amino acids. The CDR3 spells CASSVGVVSGNTIYF. CDR3 coding DNA: TGTGCCAGCAGCGTAGGGGTTGTTTCTGGAAACACCATATATTTT.

CDR3 sequence reads: CASSEESSGNTIYF. The DNA for the CDR3 is TGTGCCAGCAGTGAGGAAAGCTCTGGAAACACCATATATTTT. This chain connects TRBV6-4 to TRBJ1-3, with D unresolved. CDR1 and CDR2 from the germline V gene are MRHNA and SNTAGT. The CDR3 covers 14 residues. Trimming pared 3 bases from V and 0 bases from J, leaving 6 bases between.

The chain carries TRBV4-2 and TRBJ1-2; D is uncertain. Looked up from germline, CDR1 is LGHNA and CDR2 is YNFKEQ. The CDR3 runs to 16 residues. Trimming left V 1 base short and J 7 bases short, with 19 bases between. The CDR3 region has the DNA TGTGCCAGCAGCCAAGTATCGCAGAGCTGGGAGGCTGGCTACACCTTC. Protein sequence: CASSQVSQSWEAGYTF.

The chain uses TRBV2 and TRBJ2-2; the D gene is possibly TRBD2 (7 bases). CDR3 length equals 14 residues. In germline, CDR1 is SNHLY, CDR2 FYNNEI. The V end was cut by 8 bases, the J end by 2 bases, with 12 bases between. Here the CDR3 DNA reads TGTGCCAGCGGGGGGGCGGTTAACACCGGGGAGCTGTTTTTT. It yields the protein CASGGAVNTGELFF. Complete variable domain (other parts from reference TRBV2 and TRBJ2-2): EPEVTQTPSHQVTQMGQEVILRCVPISNHLYFYWYRQILGQKVEFLVSFYNNEISEKSEIFDDQFSVERPDGSNFTLKIRSTKLEDSAMYFCASGGAVNTGELFFGEGSRLTVL.